A single sample is the source of the 29 T cell receptor beta chains below, sequenced in a study of blood T cell repertoires in COVID-19. Only in-frame clones appear in the TCRdb table, and some are missing; sequencing was by immunoSEQ multiplex PCR. The sample carries 410,000 or so clones, around nine tenths recorded once. The sample taken for sequencing was peripheral blood. These receptors came from a woman aged 40 to 50 with COVID-19, enrolled during active disease.

The CDR3 DNA reads as TGTGCCAGCAGCTTACGGGGGGAGAATTCACCCCTCCACTTT. Translation gives CASSLRGENSPLHF. The chain uses TRBV7-8 and TRBJ1-6; tentatively, D is TRBD1 (5 bases). Germline CDR1 SGHVS, CDR2 FQNEAQ. This CDR3 contains 14 residues. V was shortened by 2 bases and J by 7 bases, with 9 bases between the two germline ends.

The V gene is TRBV7-8, the J gene TRBJ1-2; 10 bases align to TRBD1. This CDR3 is 14 amino acids long. V shed 0 bases and J 5 bases; nucleotides not matched to a gene: 0. Germline V gene sequence: CDR1 SGHVS, CDR2 FQNEAQ. Here the CDR3 DNA reads TGTGCCAGCAGCTTAGCGGACAGGGGGTATGGCTACACCTTC. As protein: CASSLADRGYGYTF.

The chain employs TRBV6-6 and TRBJ1-2; D call uncertain. Germline assignment: CDR1 MNHNY and CDR2 SVGAGI (reference sequence). Trimming left V 0 bases short and J 3 bases short, with 5 bases between. The CDR3 is 13 amino acids. Here the CDR3 reads CASSYSADYGYTF. The CDR3 DNA reads as TGTGCCAGCAGTTACTCGGCGGACTATGGCTACACCTTC.

Worth noting for this clone: The sample carries other DNA sequences with the same CDR3. V gene TRBV3-1 (or the pseudogene TRBV3-2) combines with J gene TRBJ1-1, with 10 bases fitting TRBD1. Germline CDR1 LGHDT, CDR2 YNNKEL (reference sequence). The V gene end was trimmed by 4 bases and the J gene end by 4 bases; junction bases not matched to a gene: 3. This CDR3 is 14 amino acids long. The CDR3 sequence is CASSLRDRGTEAFF. As DNA, the CDR3 is TGTGCCAGCAGCCTTCGGGACAGGGGCACTGAAGCTTTCTTT.

This chain links TRBV6-6 with TRBJ2-5, with a weak D call TRBD2 (7 bases). The CDR3 extends over 14 amino acids. Trimming removed 6 bases at V and 3 bases at J, with 14 bases between. Germline-derived CDR1 and CDR2 are MNHNY and SVGAGI (reference sequence). This chain's CDR3 is CASSPTGREETQYF. The CDR3, as DNA: TGTGCCAGCAGCCCAACAGGGAGGGAAGAGACCCAGTACTTC.

V is TRBV5-8 and J is TRBJ1-5; D is perhaps TRBD1 (6 bases). The germline gives CDR1 SGHTS, CDR2 YDEGEE. Trimming removed 6 bases at V and 5 bases at J, with 15 bases between. CDR3 size: 14 residues. The CDR3 region is CASTSRDIYQPQHF. In DNA form, the CDR3 reads TGTGCCAGCACCTCCCGGGACATATATCAGCCCCAGCATTTT.

V gene TRBV7-3 combines with J gene TRBJ2-2, with 8 bases identical to TRBD1. CDR3 length: 15 residues. The V segment lost 4 bases and the J segment 5 bases; nucleotides outside the gene matches: 6. Germline V lookup: CDR1 SGHTA, CDR2 FQGTGA. CDR3 sequence (DNA): TGTGCCAGCAGCTATTCAGGGGGCAGGACCGGGGAGCTGTTTTTT. Amino acids: CASSYSGGRTGELFF.

J is TRBJ2-5 and V is TRBV7-3; 11 nucleotides agree with TRBD2. With 5 bases clipped from V and 2 bases from J, the junction kept 4 bases outside the gene matches. The CDR3 runs 15 residues. Per germline, CDR1 SGHTA and CDR2 FQGTGA. CDR3 nucleotides: TGTGCCAGCAGCATGGGACTAGCGGCTCAAGAGACCCAGTACTTC. Translated: CASSMGLAAQETQYF.

The J gene is TRBJ1-3, the V gene TRBV13; a possible D gene is TRBD1 (6 bases). The CDR3 runs to 16 residues. Germline V CDR1 and CDR2: PRHDT, FYEKMQ (reference sequence). Trimming took 5 bases from V and 1 from J, leaving 15 bases between them. CDR3 region: CASSLRQDVSGNTIYF. For the CDR3, the DNA is TGTGCCAGCAGCCTCAGACAGGATGTTTCTGGAAACACCATATATTTT.

The chain is built from TRBV18 and TRBJ2-2, with TRBD1 matching 8 bases. CDR1 is KGHSH, CDR2 LQKENI, per germline. The ends lost 3 bases at V and 3 bases at J; junction bases unmatched: 6. The CDR3 has 16 residues. CDR3 nucleotide sequence: TGTGCCAGCTCACCTCAGGACAGGGTTCACACCGGGGAGCTGTTTTTT. Amino acids: CASSPQDRVHTGELFF.

The J gene is TRBJ2-1, the V gene TRBV28; TRBD1 agrees at 12 bases. The CDR3 sequence is 18 residues long. V lost 5 bases, J lost 1 base, and 9 bases stayed unmatched. Per the germline V gene, CDR1 is MDHEN and CDR2 is SYDVKM. CDR3 amino acids: CASSAGTGGVMSYNEQFF. In DNA form, the CDR3 reads TGTGCCAGCAGTGCCGGGACAGGGGGCGTAATGTCCTACAATGAGCAGTTCTTC. Full variable domain (outside the CDR3, taken from reference TRBV28 and TRBJ2-1): DVKVTQSSRYLVKRTGEKVFLECVQDMDHENMFWYRQDPGLGLRLIYFSYDVKMKEKGDIPEGYSVSREKKERFSLILESASTNQTSMYLCASSAGTGGVMSYNEQFFGPGTRLTVL.

This chain connects TRBV19 to TRBJ1-2; D remains unclear. Deletions cut 2 bases from V and 4 bases from J, with 11 bases between. Per germline, CDR1 LNHDA and CDR2 SQIVND (reference sequence). This CDR3 has 14 residues. CDR3 sequence (DNA): TGTGCCAGTAGTATACTCCGAAGCCCCTATGGCTACACCTTC. Translation gives CASSILRSPYGYTF.

This clone was picked up one time. The gene calls are TRBV11-2 and TRBJ2-7; D remains unclear. This CDR3 has 12 residues. The V gene lost 5 bases and the J gene lost 4 bases, with 9 bases spanning the gap. CDR1 is SGHAT, CDR2 FQNNGV, per germline. The CDR3 DNA reads as TGTGCCAGCAGCCCCCCCGGTTACGAGCAGTACTTC. This gives the protein CASSPPGYEQYF.

V usage is TRBV24-1 and J usage is TRBJ1-2; the D gene is possibly TRBD1 (6 bases). The CDR3 contains 14 residues. With 1 base removed from V and 8 bases from J, the gap between germline ends came to 13 bases. Germline CDR1 is KGHDR and CDR2 is SFDVKD. CDR3 residues: CATSDLVGAQGYTF. CDR3 bases: TGTGCCACCAGTGATTTAGTGGGGGCGCAAGGCTACACCTTC.

In nucleotides, the CDR3 is TGTGCCAGCAGTCCAGGACAGGGGGCCTACGAGCAGTACTTC. It encodes CASSPGQGAYEQYF. The chain links TRBV28 to TRBJ2-7; 10 positions match TRBD1. CDR3 length: 14 amino acids. After removal of 5 bases from V and 2 bases from J, the junction contained 3 bases not matched to a gene. The V gene's germline CDR1 is MDHEN and CDR2 SYDVKM. Drawing the rest from reference TRBV28 and TRBJ2-7, the complete variable domain is DVKVTQSSRYLVKRTGEKVFLECVQDMDHENMFWYRQDPGLGLRLIYFSYDVKMKEKGDIPEGYSVSREKKERFSLILESASTNQTSMYLCASSPGQGAYEQYFGPGTRLTVT.

The chain combines TRBV11-3 with TRBJ2-1; 8 nucleotides align to TRBD2. CDR1 is SGHNT, CDR2 YENEEA, per germline. V was clipped by 1 base and J by 11 bases; unmatched bases: 10. The CDR3 extends over 15 amino acids. CDR3 protein: CASSLVGGGPRKQFF. CDR3 nucleotides: TGTGCCAGCAGCTTAGTCGGCGGGGGGCCCAGAAAGCAGTTCTTC.

The genes are TRBV19 and TRBJ1-3, with a possible D match to TRBD1 (5 bases). CDR3 size: 14 residues. In germline, CDR1 is LNHDA, CDR2 SQIVND (reference sequence). The ends were cut back, 3 bases at V and 9 bases at J, with 15 bases in the middle. This CDR3 is CASSMGRAGGTIYF. CDR3 sequence (DNA): TGTGCCAGTAGTATGGGAAGGGCCGGGGGCACCATATATTTT.

The V and J genes are TRBV5-4 and TRBJ2-3; 8 bases align to TRBD1. Germline loops: CDR1 SGHNT, CDR2 YYREEE (reference sequence). Germline trimming cut 4 bases from V and 2 bases from J; bases unmatched to any gene: 6. CDR3 size: 15 residues. CDR3 loop: CASSLRQGITDTQYF. CDR3 nucleotides: TGTGCCAGCAGCCTAAGACAGGGGATCACAGATACGCAGTATTTT.

The V and J genes are TRBV5-5 and TRBJ1-2, with TRBD1 as a possible D gene (6 bases). Trimming stripped 0 bases from V and 3 bases from J, with 27 bases between. The CDR3 totals 20 residues. CDR1 SGHKS and CDR2 YYEKEE come from the germline V gene (reference sequence). CDR3 protein: CASSLAQGQGNARGHYGYTF. CDR3 bases: TGTGCCAGCAGCTTGGCCCAGGGACAAGGGAACGCCAGGGGACACTATGGCTACACCTTC.

V is TRBV6-5 and J is TRBJ2-7, with a weak D call TRBD2 (6 bases). Germline CDR1 is MNHEY and CDR2 is SVGAGI. The CDR3 is made up of 11 amino acids. V was clipped by 6 bases and J by 7 bases, with 10 bases between them. Here the CDR3 DNA reads TGTGCCAGCAGCCTCGCGGGGGAGCAGTACTTC. Translated, it gives CASSLAGEQYF.

The chain combines TRBV30 with TRBJ1-1; D not resolved. Germline lookup yields CDR1 GTSNPN and CDR2 SVGIG (reference sequence). The CDR3 sequence is 14 residues long. V lost 0 bases and J lost 2, with 10 bases in between. The CDR3 here is CAWSVEGSNTEAFF. DNA for the CDR3: TGTGCCTGGAGTGTCGAGGGTTCTAACACTGAAGCTTTCTTT.

The chain employs TRBV28 and TRBJ2-7, with unresolved D. Germline-derived CDR1 and CDR2 are MDHEN and SYDVKM. V lost 3 bases, J lost 5 bases, and 14 bases lay in between. The CDR3 spans 14 residues. Here the CDR3 reads CASSFIPDTDEQYF. DNA of the CDR3: TGTGCCAGCAGTTTCATCCCTGACACGGACGAGCAGTACTTC.

V and J are TRBV3-1 (or the pseudogene TRBV3-2) and TRBJ1-2, with D tentatively TRBD1 (6 bases). The CDR3 has 15 amino acids. Germline V lookup: CDR1 LGHDT, CDR2 YNNKEL (reference sequence). V shed 0 bases and J shed 5 bases, with 13 bases lying between them. CDR3 sequence reads: CASSQDGGGSYGYTF. CDR3 in DNA: TGTGCCAGCAGCCAAGATGGCGGGGGCTCATATGGCTACACCTTC.

This chain connects TRBV19 to TRBJ1-5, with 8 nucleotides matching TRBD1. With 5 bases clipped from V and 5 bases from J, the junction kept 14 bases outside the gene matches. CDR3 length: 17 residues. Germline V gene lookup returns CDR1 LNHDA and CDR2 SQIVND (reference sequence). The CDR3 nucleotides read TGTGCCAGTAGTTCCTGGGCAGGGGGCATCAGGGATCAGCCCCAGCATTTT. Its protein is CASSSWAGGIRDQPQHF.

This chain links TRBV5-1 with TRBJ2-2; TRBD2 matches 8 bases. CDR1 and CDR2 from the germline V gene are SGHRS and YFSETQ. This CDR3 spans 19 amino acids. The trim removed 0 bases at V and 8 bases at J, leaving 18 bases unmatched. The CDR3 region is CASSLGARAGLAGAGELFF. The CDR3 region has the DNA TGCGCCAGCAGCTTGGGGGCAAGGGCCGGACTAGCCGGGGCAGGGGAGCTGTTTTTT.

V and J are TRBV19 and TRBJ1-5, with TRBD1 matching 7 bases. V was pared by 4 bases and J by 0 bases, with 6 bases of the junction left unmatched. Germline CDR1 is LNHDA and CDR2 is SQIVND (reference sequence). This CDR3 spans 16 amino acids. CDR3: CASSRPTGISNQPQHF. The CDR3 bases are TGTGCCAGTAGTAGACCGACAGGGATTAGCAATCAGCCCCAGCATTTT. Drawing the rest from reference TRBV19 and TRBJ1-5, the complete variable domain is DGGITQSPKYLFRKEGQNVTLSCEQNLNHDAMYWYRQDPGQGLRLIYYSQIVNDFQKGDIAEGYSVSREKKESFPLTVTSAQKNPTAFYLCASSRPTGISNQPQHFGDGTRLSIL.

The chain carries TRBV5-1 and TRBJ1-1; D remains ambiguous. V lost 0 bases, J lost 1 base, and 10 bases lay in between. Germline CDR1 reads SGHRS; CDR2 reads YFSETQ. The CDR3 contains 15 residues. The CDR3 coding sequence is TGCGCCAGCAGCTTGGCCAGGCTCCCGAACACTGAAGCTTTCTTT. Residues: CASSLARLPNTEAFF.

This clone appeared once. The V gene is TRBV5-1, the J gene TRBJ2-5; 7 bases match TRBD2. In germline, CDR1 is SGHRS, CDR2 YFSETQ. J was trimmed by 3 bases and V by 2 bases; bases with no gene match: 7. The CDR3 sequence is 15 residues long. This chain's CDR3 is CASSFWGGEEETQYF. CDR3 sequence (DNA): TGCGCCAGCAGCTTTTGGGGGGGAGAGGAAGAGACCCAGTACTTC.

V usage is TRBV25-1 and J usage is TRBJ2-3; perhaps TRBD2 as D (6 bases). The CDR3 contains 14 residues. Trimming cost V 8 bases and J 4 bases, with 16 bases left between them. The V gene's germline CDR1 is MGHDK and CDR2 SYGVNS. CDR3 residues: CASSPPGVADTQYF. Written as DNA, the CDR3 is TGTGCCAGCTCCCCCCCGGGAGTAGCAGATACGCAGTATTTT.